The 25 T cell receptor beta chains given below trace back to one sample, sequenced in a study of blood T cell repertoires in COVID-19. Profiling relied on immunoSEQ multiplex PCR, and the TCRdb table lists in-frame clones only, not all of them. The sample includes over 150,000 clones, about four fifths of them seen just once. Sample: peripheral blood. These receptors were obtained from an older woman who had recovered from COVID-19.

This chain joins TRBV5-1 and TRBJ2-7, with D possibly matching TRBD2 (5 bases). The CDR3 is 14 amino acids. CDR1 is SGHRS, CDR2 YFSETQ, per germline. Trimming stripped 0 bases from V and 4 bases from J, with 11 bases between. The DNA for the CDR3 is TGCGCCAGCAGCTTGGGATGGAGAGGGTACGAGCAGTACTTC. It encodes CASSLGWRGYEQYF.

The V call is TRBV5-5, the J call TRBJ2-6; D gene ambiguous. Trimming shortened V by 3 bases and J by 4 bases, and 8 bases separated the two germline ends. The CDR3 loop spans 14 amino acids. Germline-derived CDR1 and CDR2 are SGHKS and YYEKEE (reference sequence). The DNA of the CDR3 is TGTGCCAGCAGCTCCACTTGGGGGGCCAACGTCCTGACTTTC. Translation: CASSSTWGANVLTF.

CDR3 in amino acids: CASSQGGPGANEQFF. The CDR3 bases are TGTGCCAGCAGCCAAGGGGGACCAGGGGCCAATGAGCAGTTCTTC. The genes are TRBV3-1 (or the pseudogene TRBV3-2) and TRBJ2-1, with D perhaps matching TRBD1 (6 bases). The CDR3 is made up of 15 amino acids. Trimming took off 1 base at V and 6 bases at J, with 13 bases between the two ends. Germline lookup yields CDR1 LGHDT and CDR2 YNNKEL (reference sequence).

The rearrangement uses TRBV11-3 and TRBJ2-2, with 9 bases that match TRBD2. V gave up 5 bases and J gave up 6 bases; unmatched junction bases: 7. The germline V gene encodes CDR1 SGHNT and CDR2 YENEEA. The length of the CDR3 is 15 residues. The CDR3 coding sequence is TGTGCCAGCAGCCCCCAGACTAGCGGAGCCGGGGAGCTGTTTTTT. It specifies CASSPQTSGAGELFF.

The rearrangement uses TRBV2 and TRBJ1-2; possible D gene TRBD1, 6 bases. The germline V gene encodes CDR1 SNHLY and CDR2 FYNNEI. The CDR3 contains 11 residues. The V end was cut by 10 bases, the J end by 7 bases, with 13 bases between. CDR3 amino acids: CATRGGPGYTF. CDR3 sequence (DNA): TGTGCCACAAGGGGGGGGCCTGGCTACACCTTC.

This clone was observed a few times. The chain employs TRBV5-4 and TRBJ1-1; D unresolved. Germline V lookup: CDR1 SGHNT, CDR2 YYREEE (reference sequence). The CDR3 runs to 16 residues. The V end was cut by 4 bases, the J end by 1 base, with 17 bases between. CDR3 amino acids: CASSPRTGSGNTEAFF. CDR3 nucleotide sequence: TGTGCCAGCAGCCCGAGGACGGGGTCGGGGAACACTGAAGCTTTCTTT.

V usage is TRBV10-2 and J usage is TRBJ2-7; the match to TRBD2 covers 10 bases. Germline V gene lookup returns CDR1 WSHSY and CDR2 SAAADI. V was clipped by 8 bases and J by 6 bases; unmatched bases: 10. This CDR3 is built from 14 residues. CDR3 sequence: CASGRLAGVGEQYF. The CDR3, as DNA: TGCGCCAGCGGCCGGCTAGCGGGAGTGGGCGAGCAGTACTTC.

J is TRBJ1-2 and V is TRBV4-2, with TRBD1 identical over 7 bases. V dropped 1 base and J dropped 4; count of bases not matched to a gene: 6. Germline V gene lookup returns CDR1 LGHNA and CDR2 YNFKEQ. The CDR3 consists of 15 residues. CDR3 DNA: TGTGCCAGCAGCCAAGGGGGGACAGACCCCTATGGCTACACCTTC. Translating it yields CASSQGGTDPYGYTF.

The chain is built from TRBV9 and TRBJ1-6, with D possibly being TRBD1 (6 bases). V was trimmed by 3 bases and J by 5 bases, leaving 9 bases between them. CDR1 is SGDLS, CDR2 YYNGEE, per germline. The CDR3 sequence is 14 residues long. The CDR3 spells CASSETGNNSPLHF. The CDR3 coding sequence is TGTGCCAGCAGCGAAACAGGGAATAATTCACCCCTCCACTTT. The whole variable domain, remainder taken from reference TRBV9 and TRBJ1-6, is DSGVTQTPKHLITATGQRVTLRCSPRSGDLSVYWYQQSLDQGLQFLIQYYNGEERAKGNILERFSAQQFPDLHSELNLSSLELGDSALYFCASSETGNNSPLHFGNGTRLTVT.

The rearrangement uses TRBV28 and TRBJ1-2, with D hard to call. In germline, CDR1 is MDHEN, CDR2 SYDVKM. This CDR3 contains 13 residues. Trimming pared 3 bases from V and 2 bases from J, leaving 7 bases between. CDR3 nucleotides: TGTGCCAGCAGTTTTGTCCGGAACTATGGCTACACCTTC. It encodes CASSFVRNYGYTF.

This clone has more than one count but fewer than ten. V usage is TRBV7-2 and J usage is TRBJ1-2, with 7 bases lining up with TRBD1. J lost 4 bases, V lost 5 bases, and 7 bases had no gene match. The CDR3 totals 14 residues. Germline V lookup: CDR1 SGHTA, CDR2 FQGNSA. Here the CDR3 DNA reads TGTGCCAGCAGCATAGGACAGGACTTCTATGGCTACACCTTC. As protein: CASSIGQDFYGYTF.

The rearrangement uses TRBV2 and TRBJ1-4; the match to TRBD1 covers 12 bases. CDR3 length: 14 amino acids. V shed 5 bases and J 8 bases; nucleotides not matched to a gene: 3. The germline CDR1 and CDR2 sequences are SNHLY and FYNNEI. The CDR3 sequence: CASSSGTGGEKLFF. In DNA, the CDR3 is TGTGCCAGCAGTTCCGGGACAGGGGGCGAAAAACTGTTTTTT. Variable domain in full (rest from reference TRBV2 and TRBJ1-4): EPEVTQTPSHQVTQMGQEVILRCVPISNHLYFYWYRQILGQKVEFLVSFYNNEISEKSEIFDDQFSVERPDGSNFTLKIRSTKLEDSAMYFCASSSGTGGEKLFFGSGTQLSVL.

This chain connects TRBV7-8 to TRBJ2-1; D unresolved. The length of the CDR3 is 13 residues. Trimming left V 5 bases short and J 10 bases short, with 15 bases between. CDR1 SGHVS and CDR2 FQNEAQ come from the germline V gene. The CDR3 loop is CASSPTMFGEQFF. For the CDR3, the DNA is TGTGCCAGCAGCCCCACTATGTTTGGCGAGCAGTTCTTC.

This chain links TRBV4-1 with TRBJ1-2; D might be TRBD1 (5 bases). Germline loops: CDR1 MGHRA, CDR2 YSYEKL. Trimming shortened V by 4 bases and J by 4 bases, and 13 bases separated the two germline ends. The CDR3 contains 14 residues. The CDR3 region has the DNA TGCGCCAGCAGCCCGGGGGAAGGGGCCTATGGCTACACCTTC. As protein: CASSPGEGAYGYTF.

The table lists this clone with a few counts. J is TRBJ1-2 and V is TRBV5-1, with D perhaps matching TRBD1 (6 bases). The CDR3 is made up of 13 amino acids. The germline gives CDR1 SGHRS, CDR2 YFSETQ. The V and J ends lost 4 bases and 4 bases respectively, with 11 bases between them. CDR3 nucleotide sequence: TGCGCCAGCAGCAACCAGGGGACCTATGGCTACACCTTC. Protein product: CASSNQGTYGYTF.

The V gene is TRBV5-1, the J gene TRBJ2-7, with a weak D call TRBD1 (6 bases). The germline V and J ends were trimmed by 4 bases and 5 bases, with 16 bases remaining between them. The CDR3 runs 14 residues. Germline V gene sequence: CDR1 SGHRS, CDR2 YFSETQ. The CDR3 DNA reads as TGCGCCAGCAGCCCCAGGACAGTATCGCACGAGCAGTACTTC. Amino acids: CASSPRTVSHEQYF.

CDR3 loop: CATSDFSGQGWLNEQFF. The DNA for the CDR3 is TGTGCCACCAGTGATTTCTCGGGACAGGGGTGGCTCAATGAGCAGTTCTTC. The rearrangement uses TRBV24-1 and TRBJ2-1, with TRBD1 matching 10 bases. The CDR3 length is 17 residues. The V segment lost 1 base and the J segment 6 bases; nucleotides outside the gene matches: 8. Germline V gene data show CDR1 as KGHDR and CDR2 as SFDVKD.

V is TRBV7-2 and J is TRBJ1-2, with D possibly TRBD1 on 6 matching bases. Germline V gene lookup returns CDR1 SGHTA and CDR2 FQGNSA. Trimming shortened V by 1 base and J by 2 bases, and 14 bases separated the two germline ends. The CDR3 has 16 residues. In DNA form, the CDR3 reads TGTGCCAGCAGCTTAGGCCCGGGGGGCCAGAACTATGGCTACACCTTC. It translates to CASSLGPGGQNYGYTF.

This chain connects TRBV19 to TRBJ2-7; 9 bases map to TRBD1. Trimming took 6 bases from V and 3 from J; bases not matched to a gene: 6. This CDR3 spans 14 amino acids. Germline values: CDR1 LNHDA, CDR2 SQIVND (reference sequence). This CDR3 is CASRDPGQGYEQYF. The CDR3 DNA reads as TGTGCCAGTAGGGACCCGGGACAGGGCTACGAGCAGTACTTC.

There are a few counts of this clone. Here the CDR3 DNA reads TGTGCCAGCACCCGGGGTGGGAATCAGCCCCAGCATTTT. It translates to CASTRGGNQPQHF. The chain uses TRBV6-5 and TRBJ1-5; no firm D call. CDR1 and CDR2 (germline): MNHEY, SVGAGI. V was cut by 7 bases and J by 4 bases, with 11 bases left in between. The CDR3 is made up of 13 amino acids.

The chain combines TRBV14 with TRBJ2-6; perhaps TRBD1 as D (6 bases). In germline, CDR1 is SGHDN, CDR2 FVKESK. The ends were cut back, 5 bases at V and 2 bases at J, with 28 bases in the middle. The CDR3 covers 21 residues. The CDR3 nucleotides are TGTGCCAGCAGCTTTCTCCTAGGAACAGGGACGACGGGCGCTGGGGCCAACGTCCTGACTTTC. It yields the protein CASSFLLGTGTTGAGANVLTF.

The chain recombines TRBV19 with TRBJ1-5; 7 nucleotides match TRBD1. The CDR3 has 14 amino acids. The germline gives CDR1 LNHDA, CDR2 SQIVND (reference sequence). V dropped 7 bases and J dropped 1; count of bases not matched to a gene: 4. For the CDR3, the DNA is TGTGCCAGTACTCCGGGACAGAGCAATCAGCCCCAGCATTTT. It yields the protein CASTPGQSNQPQHF.

The genes are TRBV5-4 and TRBJ1-2; TRBD1 is a possible D gene (5 bases). The CDR3 sequence is 14 residues long. V shed 6 bases and J shed 4 bases, with 16 bases lying between them. Germline V lookup: CDR1 SGHNT, CDR2 YYREEE (reference sequence). DNA of the CDR3: TGTGCCAGCACCCCGGAGCAGGGTGCCTATGGCTACACCTTC. Translated, it gives CASTPEQGAYGYTF.

The chain couples TRBV28 to TRBJ1-6, with no clear D. This CDR3 is built from 12 residues. Trimming stripped 2 bases from V and 13 bases from J, with 9 bases between. Per germline, CDR1 MDHEN and CDR2 SYDVKM. This CDR3 is CASSLVGGPLHF. The CDR3, as DNA: TGTGCCAGCAGTTTAGTGGGCGGGCCCCTCCACTTT.

The rearrangement uses TRBV6-5 and TRBJ1-2; D remains ambiguous. Germline V CDR1 and CDR2: MNHEY, SVGAGI. V shed 6 bases and J shed 4 bases, with 18 bases lying between them. The CDR3 runs to 15 residues. CDR3 protein: CASSSLPAVSYGYTF. The CDR3 DNA reads TGTGCCAGCAGCTCCCTTCCCGCAGTCTCCTATGGCTACACCTTC.